This TCR beta chain was recovered during a study of prognosis after radiotherapy for stage I lung cancer. Study-level information: In total, around 13 men and a handful of women took part as patients, aged 53 to 84 with a median of roughly 70 years. Tumors proved to be squamous cell carcinoma in several patients and represented adenocarcinoma in approximately twelve.

CDR1 and CDR2 (germline): MNHEY, SVGEGT. CDR3 length equals 18 residues. Findings and limits, study-wide: Unique TCR clone counts dropped after stereotactic body radiation therapy, from a median of around 10,000 to 6,500.

The study amplified the TCR beta CDR3 region from genomic DNA. This amplification was carried out by two rounds of multiplex PCR. The authors ran first-round PCR with primers specific to each TRBV and TRBJ gene. One entry per CDR3 protein, called by TCRdb with MiXCR from the multiplex PCR reads. Among more than 30,000 distinct CDR3 sequences listed, around 30% were seen once. A word on this clonotype: Its specificity is unknown. This could be a read error, since a much larger clone is one nucleotide away.

The chain is built from TRBV6-2 or TRBV6-3 and TRBJ2-4, with TRBD2 matching over 15 bases. The sample here was PBMCs, taken before or after stereotactic body radiation therapy (not recorded which). The TCR comes from a donor over 45 with non-small cell lung cancer. CDR3 sequence reads: CAISSKSGTSGRSNIQYF. The CDR3 region has the DNA TGTGCCATCAGTTCCAAATCCGGGACTAGCGGGAGGAGTAACATTCAGTACTTC.